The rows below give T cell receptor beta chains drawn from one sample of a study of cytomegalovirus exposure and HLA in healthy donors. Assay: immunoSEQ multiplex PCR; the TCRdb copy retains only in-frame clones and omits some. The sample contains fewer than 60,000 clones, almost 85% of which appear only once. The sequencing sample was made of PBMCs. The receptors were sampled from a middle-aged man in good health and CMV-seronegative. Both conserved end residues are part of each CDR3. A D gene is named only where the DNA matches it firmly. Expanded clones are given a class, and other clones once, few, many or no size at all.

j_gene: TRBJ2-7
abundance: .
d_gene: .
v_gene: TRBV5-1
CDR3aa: CASSPPAPQGPEQYF
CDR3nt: TGCGCCAGCAGTCCCCCCGCTCCCCAGGGGCCCGAGCAGTACTTC

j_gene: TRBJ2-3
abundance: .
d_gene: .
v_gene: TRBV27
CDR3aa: CASTDTADTQYF
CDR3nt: TGTGCCAGCACCGACACAGCCGATACGCAGTATTTT

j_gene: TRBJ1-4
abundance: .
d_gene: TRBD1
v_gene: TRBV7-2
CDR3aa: CASSTRQGVNGKLFF
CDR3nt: TGTGCCAGCAGCACCCGACAGGGGGTGAATGGGAAACTGTTTTTT

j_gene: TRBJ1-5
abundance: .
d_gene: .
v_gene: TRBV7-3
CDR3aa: CASSPGGSQPQHF
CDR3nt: TGTGCCAGCAGTCCAGGTGGTAGTCAGCCCCAGCATTTT

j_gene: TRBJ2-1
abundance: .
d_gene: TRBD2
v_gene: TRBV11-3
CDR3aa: CASSLVSSGDNEQFF
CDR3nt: TGTGCCAGCAGCTTAGTGTCTAGCGGGGACAATGAGCAGTTCTTC

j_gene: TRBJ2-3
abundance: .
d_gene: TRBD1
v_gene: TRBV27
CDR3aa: CATSRTGGTDTQYF
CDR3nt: TGTGCCACTTCGCGGACAGGGGGCACAGATACGCAGTATTTT

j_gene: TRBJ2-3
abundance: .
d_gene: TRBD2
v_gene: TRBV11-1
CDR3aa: CASSLSSGGTSTDTQYF
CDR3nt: TGTGCCAGCAGCTTGTCTAGCGGGGGGACAAGCACAGATACGCAGTATTTT

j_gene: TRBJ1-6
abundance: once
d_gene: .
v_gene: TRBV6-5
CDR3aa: CASSYSGAKGNSPLHF
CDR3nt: TGTGCCAGCAGTTACTCGGGGGCGAAGGGGAATTCACCCCTCCACTTT

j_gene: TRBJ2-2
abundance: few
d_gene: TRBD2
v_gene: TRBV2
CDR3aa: CASSEVSGLAGGPHTGELFF
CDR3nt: TGTGCCAGCAGTGAAGTTTCGGGACTAGCGGGGGGGCCACACACCGGGGAGCTGTTTTTT

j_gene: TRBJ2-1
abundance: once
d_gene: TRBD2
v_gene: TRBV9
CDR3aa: CASSVAGGTYNEQFF
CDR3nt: TGTGCCAGCAGCGTAGCGGGGGGAACCTACAATGAGCAGTTCTTC

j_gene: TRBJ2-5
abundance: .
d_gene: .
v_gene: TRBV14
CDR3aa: CASSQRNLETQYF
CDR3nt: TGTGCCAGCAGCCAGAGGAATCTAGAGACCCAGTACTTC

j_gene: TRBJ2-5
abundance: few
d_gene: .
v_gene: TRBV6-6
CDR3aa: CASRPVGDWGETQYF
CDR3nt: TGTGCCAGCAGGCCGGTTGGGGACTGGGGAGAGACCCAGTACTTC

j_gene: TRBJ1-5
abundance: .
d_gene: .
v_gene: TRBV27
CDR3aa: CASSLGGREPQHF
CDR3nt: TGTGCCAGCAGTTTAGGAGGGCGAGAGCCCCAGCATTTT

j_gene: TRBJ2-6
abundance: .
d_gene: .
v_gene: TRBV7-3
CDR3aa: CASSPGTGANVLTF
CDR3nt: TGTGCCAGCAGCCCAGGCACGGGGGCCAACGTCCTGACTTTC

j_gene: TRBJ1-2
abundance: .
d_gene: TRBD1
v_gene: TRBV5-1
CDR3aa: CASSLAGQGDYGYTF
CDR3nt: TGCGCCAGCAGCTTGGCCGGACAGGGGGATTATGGCTACACCTTC

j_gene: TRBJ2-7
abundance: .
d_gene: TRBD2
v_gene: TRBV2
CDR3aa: CASTSVGTSNEQYF
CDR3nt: TGTGCCAGCACCAGTGTGGGGACTAGCAACGAGCAGTACTTC

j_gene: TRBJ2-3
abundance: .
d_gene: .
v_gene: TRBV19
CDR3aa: CASSMTSTDTQYF
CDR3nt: TGTGCCAGTAGTATGACTAGCACAGATACGCAGTATTTT

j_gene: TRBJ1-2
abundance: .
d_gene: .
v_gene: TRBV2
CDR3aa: CASSVEINYGYTF
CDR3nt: TGTGCCAGCAGTGTTGAGATAAACTATGGCTACACCTTC

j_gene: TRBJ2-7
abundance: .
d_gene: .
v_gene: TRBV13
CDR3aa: CASSQDRGLGEQYF
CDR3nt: TGTGCCAGCAGCCAAGATCGGGGGTTAGGCGAGCAGTACTTC

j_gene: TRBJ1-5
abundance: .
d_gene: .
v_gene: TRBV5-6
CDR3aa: CASSLFRTRGQPQHF
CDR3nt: TGTGCCAGCAGCTTGTTCAGAACCCGTGGTCAGCCCCAGCATTTT

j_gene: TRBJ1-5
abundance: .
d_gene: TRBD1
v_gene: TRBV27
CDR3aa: CASSPGTGGDQPQHF
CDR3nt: TGTGCCAGCAGTCCAGGGACAGGGGGAGATCAGCCCCAGCATTTT

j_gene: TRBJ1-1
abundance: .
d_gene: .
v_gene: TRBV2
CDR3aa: CASSPLGTRMNTEAFF
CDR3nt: TGTGCCAGCAGCCCCCTGGGGACAAGGATGAACACTGAAGCTTTCTTT

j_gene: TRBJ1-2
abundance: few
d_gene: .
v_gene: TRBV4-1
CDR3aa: CATTSSPRRDGYTF
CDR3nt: TGCGCCACTACCTCCTCCCCTCGAAGAGATGGCTACACCTTC

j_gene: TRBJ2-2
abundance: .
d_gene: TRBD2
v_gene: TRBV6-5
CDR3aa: CAARLAGGGGLFF
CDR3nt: TGTGCCGCTCGCCTAGCGGGGGGAGGGGGGCTGTTTTTT

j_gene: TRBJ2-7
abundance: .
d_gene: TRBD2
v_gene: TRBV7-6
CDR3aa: CASSLELAGGLNEQYF
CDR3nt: TGTGCCAGCAGCTTAGAACTAGCGGGGGGGCTGAACGAGCAGTACTTC

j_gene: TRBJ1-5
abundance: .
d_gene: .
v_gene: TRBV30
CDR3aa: CAWSRGRQPQHF
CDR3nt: TGTGCCTGGAGCAGGGGACGACAGCCCCAGCATTTT